Shown below are 19 T cell receptor beta chains from a single sample sequenced in a study of T cell changes during pregnancy in multiple sclerosis. Generated by immunoSEQ multiplex PCR, the TCRdb table keeps only in-frame clones and is missing some. The data hold about 42,000 clones, with around four fifths observed a single time. The specimen was CD4+ T cells from peripheral blood mononuclear cells, collected before pregnancy. The receptors stem from a female donor with multiple sclerosis, enrolled in a pregnancy study.

This clone occurred a few times. The gene calls are TRBV29-1 and TRBJ1-1; no clear D gene. V was shortened by 7 bases and J by 0 bases, with 12 bases between the two germline ends. This CDR3 comprises 13 residues. Germline assignment: CDR1 SQVTM and CDR2 ANQGSEA. DNA of the CDR3: TGCAGCGCCCGACTGAACATGAACACTGAAGCTTTCTTT. Encoded protein: CSARLNMNTEAFF.

CDR3 nucleotide sequence: TGTGCCAGCAGCCCGCGACAGGCCTCAGACATGAACACTGAAGCTTTCTTT. Protein: CASSPRQASDMNTEAFF. The chain uses TRBV14 and TRBJ1-1; TRBD1 might be the D (6 bases). The CDR3 runs 17 residues. Trimming cost V 4 bases and J 0 bases, with 18 bases left between them. Germline V gene sequence: CDR1 SGHDN, CDR2 FVKESK.

This chain connects TRBV30 to TRBJ1-2; 7 bases align to TRBD1. J gave up 6 bases and V 2 bases, and 6 bases lay outside the gene matches. The germline V gene encodes CDR1 GTSNPN and CDR2 SVGIG (reference sequence). CDR3 length equals 13 residues. The CDR3 nucleotides are TGTGCCTGGAGTCATCAGGGGGGCGATGGCTACACCTTC. The encoded protein is CAWSHQGGDGYTF.

This clone has more than one count but fewer than ten. The V gene is TRBV25-1, the J gene TRBJ2-7; 7 positions match TRBD1. Germline V gene lookup returns CDR1 MGHDK and CDR2 SYGVNS. CDR3 length: 15 amino acids. V shed 3 bases and J 1 base; nucleotides not matched to a gene: 6. The DNA for the CDR3 is TGTGCCAGCAGTGAGGGCAACAGGGGATCCTACGAGCAGTACTTC. It codes for CASSEGNRGSYEQYF.

The chain couples TRBV19 to TRBJ2-3, with D maybe TRBD2 (6 bases). The V end lost 6 bases, the J end lost 1 base, and 17 bases lay between the germline ends. Germline CDR1 and CDR2: LNHDA and SQIVND (reference sequence). CDR3 length: 16 amino acids. CDR3 sequence: CASRGEGRRGTDTQYF. The CDR3 DNA reads as TGTGCCAGTAGGGGAGAGGGGAGGAGAGGCACAGATACGCAGTATTTT.

The genes are TRBV11-3 and TRBJ1-3, with D maybe TRBD1 (6 bases). Deletions cut 5 bases from V and 0 bases from J, with 11 bases between. The CDR3 loop spans 15 amino acids. CDR1 is SGHNT and CDR2 is YENEEA in the germline V gene. CDR3 amino acids: CASSPGAVSGNTIYF. CDR3 sequence (DNA): TGTGCCAGCAGCCCAGGGGCTGTCTCTGGAAACACCATATATTTT.

V usage is TRBV25-1 and J usage is TRBJ2-1; TRBD1 might be the D (6 bases). V lost 4 bases to trimming and J lost 7 bases, with 20 bases between them. Looked up from germline, CDR1 is MGHDK and CDR2 is SYGVNS. This CDR3 is built from 16 residues. CDR3 in DNA: TGTGCCAGCAGTGCCCCTTTGGGGGCGTGGGGGAATGAGCAGTTCTTC. Protein sequence: CASSAPLGAWGNEQFF.

The chain recombines TRBV5-4 with TRBJ1-2; D is undetermined. With 2 bases removed from V and 6 bases from J, the gap between germline ends came to 11 bases. The CDR3 contains 13 residues. Germline CDR1 SGHNT, CDR2 YYREEE (reference sequence). The CDR3, as DNA: TGTGCCAGCAGCTTATCTTCGGGGAATGGCTACACCTTC. This codes for CASSLSSGNGYTF.

The sample holds one count of this clone. The chain employs TRBV18 and TRBJ1-4, with a tentative D call TRBD1 (6 bases). Germline V CDR1 and CDR2: KGHSH, LQKENI. V was pared by 2 bases and J by 5 bases, with 12 bases between. This CDR3 has 15 residues. CDR3 protein: CASSPGQSGNEKLFF. The CDR3 region has the DNA TGTGCCAGCTCACCAGGACAGTCAGGAAATGAAAAACTGTTTTTT.

The J gene is TRBJ2-2, the V gene TRBV10-3, with 13 bases identical to TRBD2. Germline V lookup: CDR1 ENHRY, CDR2 SYGVKD. The CDR3 is made up of 18 amino acids. V shed 7 bases, J shed 0 bases, and the junction held 8 bases outside the gene matches. This CDR3 is CAIKRTSGSHANTGELFF. As DNA, the CDR3 is TGTGCCATCAAACGGACTAGCGGGAGCCATGCGAACACCGGGGAGCTGTTTTTT.

The CDR3, as DNA: TGTGCCAGCATCCAATATGATACAGGTGAAGCTTTCTTT. Its translation is CASIQYDTGEAFF. The V and J genes are TRBV27 and TRBJ1-1; D is possibly TRBD1 (5 bases). The CDR3 runs 13 residues. Per the germline V gene, CDR1 is MNHEY and CDR2 is SMNVEV (reference sequence). Trimming removed 7 bases at V and 7 bases at J, with 16 bases between.

V gene TRBV13 combines with J gene TRBJ2-3; 8 bases fit TRBD2. Trimming at V came to 5 bases and at J to 3 bases, leaving 7 bases not matched to a gene. This CDR3 comprises 15 residues. CDR1 is PRHDT and CDR2 is FYEKMQ in the germline V gene (reference sequence). CDR3 sequence reads: CASSHPERGTDTQYF. Written as DNA, the CDR3 is TGTGCCAGCAGCCACCCGGAGCGGGGGACAGATACGCAGTATTTT.

V is TRBV18 and J is TRBJ2-1; a weak D match, TRBD2 (5 bases). Germline CDR1 reads KGHSH; CDR2 reads LQKENI. CDR3 length equals 12 residues. V lost 6 bases, J lost 9 bases, and 12 bases lay in between. Here the CDR3 DNA reads TGTGCCAGCTCTATTGGACTCCTTGAGCAGTTCTTC. Residues: CASSIGLLEQFF.

The chain recombines TRBV2 with TRBJ2-1; 8 nucleotides line up with TRBD2. Germline V gene sequence: CDR1 SNHLY, CDR2 FYNNEI. Trimming took 6 bases from V and 7 from J; bases not matched to a gene: 8. CDR3 size: 14 residues. As DNA, the CDR3 is TGTGCCAGCAGCTTAGCGGGGAACGGGAATGAGCAGTTCTTC. It specifies CASSLAGNGNEQFF.

Here the CDR3 DNA reads TGTGCCAGCAAGACAGGGTACGAGACCCAGTACTTC. It is translated as CASKTGYETQYF. The chain couples TRBV2 to TRBJ2-5; 7 bases match TRBD1. Trimming removed 7 bases from V and 5 bases from J; junction bases left unmatched: 4. The CDR3 is 12 amino acids. CDR1 SNHLY and CDR2 FYNNEI come from the germline V gene. Supplemented by reference TRBV2 and TRBJ2-5, the full variable domain reads EPEVTQTPSHQVTQMGQEVILRCVPISNHLYFYWYRQILGQKVEFLVSFYNNEISEKSEIFDDQFSVERPDGSNFTLKIRSTKLEDSAMYFCASKTGYETQYFGPGTRLLVL.

The chain carries TRBV4-2 and TRBJ1-2, with a possible D match to TRBD1 (6 bases). The CDR3 is 14 residues long. Between the trimmed V and J ends, which lost 1 base and 8 bases, there was a span of 14 bases. The germline CDR1 and CDR2 sequences are LGHNA and YNFKEQ. The CDR3 protein is CASSQVGGGGGYTF. The CDR3, as DNA: TGTGCCAGCAGCCAAGTTGGGGGGGGCGGCGGCTACACCTTC.

This clone was detected ten times or more. This chain links TRBV5-4 with TRBJ2-7; D remains unclear. Germline lookup yields CDR1 SGHNT and CDR2 YYREEE (reference sequence). Between the trimmed V and J ends, which lost 4 bases and 3 bases, there was a span of 11 bases. The CDR3 runs 13 residues. As DNA, the CDR3 is TGTGCCAGCAGCCAGGCCACCCACTACGAGCAGTACTTC. Translated: CASSQATHYEQYF. Variable domain in full (rest from reference TRBV5-4 and TRBJ2-7): ETGVTQSPTHLIKTRGQQVTLRCSSQSGHNTVSWYQQALGQGPQFIFQYYREEENGRGNFPPRFSGLQFPNYSSELNVNALELDDSALYLCASSQATHYEQYFGPGTRLTVT.

Concerning this clone: Different DNA sequences within this sample yield the same CDR3. The V call is TRBV7-9, the J call TRBJ2-7; D perhaps matches TRBD1 (5 bases). Trimming took off 4 bases at V and 0 bases at J, with 10 bases between the two ends. The CDR3 sequence is 14 residues long. Germline-derived CDR1 and CDR2 are SEHNR and FQNEAQ (reference sequence). This CDR3 is CASSSDSFSYEQYF. The CDR3 DNA is TGTGCCAGCAGCTCCGACAGTTTCTCCTACGAGCAGTACTTC.

The rearrangement joins TRBV2 to TRBJ1-5; tentative D call: TRBD1 (5 bases). The length of the CDR3 is 15 residues. Germline lookup yields CDR1 SNHLY and CDR2 FYNNEI. Trimming shortened V by 4 bases and J by 6 bases, and 16 bases separated the two germline ends. The DNA for the CDR3 is TGTGCCAGCAGTGCCGACAGCTTGGGGGGTCAGCCCCAGCATTTT. It codes for CASSADSLGGQPQHF.